This T cell receptor (beta chain) appears in the sequencing data of a study of CD8 T cells in ankylosing spondylitis. About this clonotype itself: Its antigen is not identified.

By quantitative 5'-RACE with molecular barcodes, the TCR beta libraries were made. TCRdb reanalysed the 5' RACE reads using MiXCR and keeps one entry per CDR3 protein. The table includes under 550,000 distinct CDR3 sequences, roughly a quarter detected once. CDR3 size: 16 residues. CDR1 SGHTA and CDR2 FQGNSA come from the germline V gene. V gave up 5 bases and J gave up 7 bases; unmatched junction bases: 9. Study results and limitations: Some motif variants were previously reported in reactive arthritis synovial fluid and blood. Disease-linked clones had a CD8+ phenotype and relatively low frequency in peripheral blood. It appeared that ankylosing spondylitis blood was characterized by a TCR beta motif of several highly homologous variants. Enrichment of disease-linked clones was reportedly significant in matched ankylosing spondylitis synovial fluid.

Sample: blood, either unsorted or a sorted T cell fraction (not recorded which). The clonotype originates from a male donor with ankylosing spondylitis. The chain uses TRBV7-2 and TRBJ2-1; 12 nucleotides align to TRBD2. For the CDR3, the DNA is TGTGCCAGCAGCCTAACACTAGCGGGAGGTTTAAATGAGCAGTTCTTC. Protein sequence: CASSLTLAGGLNEQFF.